These 9 T cell receptor beta chains were all obtained from the same sample, sequenced in a study of blood T cell repertoires in COVID-19. The assay was immunoSEQ multiplex PCR, and TCRdb's table has in-frame clones only and misses some. The sample shows tens of thousands of clones, more than 70% of them seen only once. Sequencing was done on a sample of peripheral blood. These receptors originate from a human donor in a cohort sampled during active COVID-19.

The rearrangement joins TRBV7-2 to TRBJ2-3, with 13 bases that match TRBD2. This CDR3 contains 19 residues. Per germline, CDR1 SGHTA and CDR2 FQGNSA. The V segment lost 1 base and the J segment 1 base; nucleotides outside the gene matches: 8. CDR3 protein: CASSLVGTSGVSGTDTQYF. CDR3 DNA: TGTGCCAGCAGCTTAGTCGGGACTAGCGGGGTATCGGGCACAGATACGCAGTATTTT. Using reference TRBV7-2 and TRBJ2-3 for the parts outside the CDR3, the full variable domain is GAGVSQSPSNKVTEKGKDVELRCDPISGHTALYWYRQSLGQGLEFLIYFQGNSAPDKSGLPSDRFSAERTGGSVSTLTIQRTQQEDSAVYLCASSLVGTSGVSGTDTQYFGPGTRLTVL.

V and J are TRBV5-1 and TRBJ1-1; D possibly corresponds to TRBD1 (5 bases). V was shortened by 5 bases and J by 1 base, with 9 bases between the two germline ends. The CDR3 sequence is 13 residues long. Germline loops: CDR1 SGHRS, CDR2 YFSETQ. The CDR3 coding sequence is TGCGCCAGCAGAGACAGTACGAACACTGAAGCTTTCTTT. Translating it yields CASRDSTNTEAFF. Using reference TRBV5-1 and TRBJ1-1 for the parts outside the CDR3, the full variable domain is KAGVTQTPRYLIKTRGQQVTLSCSPISGHRSVSWYQQTPGQGLQFLFEYFSETQRNKGNFPGRFSGRQFSNSRSEMNVSTLELGDSALYLCASRDSTNTEAFFGQGTRLTVV.

This clone was picked up one time. V usage is TRBV28 and J usage is TRBJ2-3; 9 positions match TRBD2. The germline V gene encodes CDR1 MDHEN and CDR2 SYDVKM. The CDR3 has 16 residues. V shed 7 bases and J 3 bases; nucleotides not matched to a gene: 11. The CDR3 DNA sequence: TGTGCCAGCATTTCCGCGGGAGGGACAGCAACAGATACGCAGTATTTT. This gives the protein CASISAGGTATDTQYF.

This clone appeared once. The chain couples TRBV7-9 to TRBJ2-1, with 9 bases identical to TRBD2. The CDR3 has 16 amino acids. V trimming: 5 bases; J trimming: 0 bases; junction bases outside the gene matches: 5. CDR1 SEHNR and CDR2 FQNEAQ come from the germline V gene (reference sequence). CDR3 DNA: TGTGCCAGCAGCCCTAGTAGCGGGAGCTCCTACAATGAGCAGTTCTTC. It encodes CASSPSSGSSYNEQFF.

This chain joins TRBV5-1 and TRBJ2-5; D may be TRBD1 (8 bases). V lost 0 bases to trimming and J lost 3 bases, with 12 bases between them. The CDR3 runs to 15 residues. From germline, CDR1 is SGHRS and CDR2 YFSETQ. DNA for the CDR3: TGCGCCAGCAGCTTGGAACAGGGGGGGAAAGAGACCCAGTACTTC. As protein: CASSLEQGGKETQYF.

This clone was detected a few times. This chain joins TRBV4-3 and TRBJ2-7, with D possibly matching TRBD1 (5 bases). Trimming pared 0 bases from V and 0 bases from J, leaving 9 bases between. Germline V lookup: CDR1 LGHNA, CDR2 YSLEER. The CDR3 contains 15 residues. This CDR3 reads CASSQDLTASYEQYF. In nucleotides, the CDR3 is TGCGCCAGCAGCCAAGATCTGACAGCCTCCTACGAGCAGTACTTC.

This clone came up a few times. The gene calls are TRBV6-5 and TRBJ2-6; D unresolved. V was pared by 7 bases and J by 4 bases, with 5 bases between. This CDR3 is built from 12 residues. Looked up from germline, CDR1 is MNHEY and CDR2 is SVGAGI. The CDR3 loop reads CASMRGANVLTF. The CDR3 coding sequence is TGTGCCAGCATGCGGGGGGCCAACGTCCTGACTTTC.

The chain combines TRBV3-1 (or the pseudogene TRBV3-2) with TRBJ1-2, with a tentative D call TRBD1 (5 bases). V gave up 1 base and J gave up 4 bases, with 22 bases separating them. Per the germline V gene, CDR1 is LGHDT and CDR2 is YNNKEL (reference sequence). The CDR3 runs 18 residues. The CDR3, as DNA: TGTGCCAGCAGCCAAGTCCCCGGTGGGGCAGGCGGCCTCTATGGCTACACCTTC. Protein: CASSQVPGGAGGLYGYTF.

This sequence joins TRBV5-5 and TRBJ2-7, with 8 bases aligning to TRBD1. The junction had 7 bases not matched to a gene; V was cut back by 1 base and J by 1 base. This CDR3 is built from 16 residues. In germline, CDR1 is SGHKS, CDR2 YYEKEE (reference sequence). The CDR3 DNA follows: TGTGCCAGCAGCTTGATAGGGGGACAGGTTTCCTACGAGCAGTACTTC. Its protein product is CASSLIGGQVSYEQYF.